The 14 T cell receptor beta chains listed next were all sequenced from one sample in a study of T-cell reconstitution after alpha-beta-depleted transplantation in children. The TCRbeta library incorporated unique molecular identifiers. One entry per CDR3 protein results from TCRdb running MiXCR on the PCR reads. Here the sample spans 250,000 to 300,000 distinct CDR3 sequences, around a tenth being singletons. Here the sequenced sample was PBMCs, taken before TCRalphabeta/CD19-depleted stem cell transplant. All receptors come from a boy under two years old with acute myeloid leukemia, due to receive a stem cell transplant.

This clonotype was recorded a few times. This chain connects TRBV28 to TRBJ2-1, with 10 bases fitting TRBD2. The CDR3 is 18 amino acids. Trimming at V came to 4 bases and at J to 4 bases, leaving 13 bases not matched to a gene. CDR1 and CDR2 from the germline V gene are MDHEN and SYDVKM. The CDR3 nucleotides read TGTGCCAGCAGTTCATCGGGACTAGCGCCCATTATTTACAATGAGCAGTTCTTC. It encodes CASSSSGLAPIIYNEQFF.

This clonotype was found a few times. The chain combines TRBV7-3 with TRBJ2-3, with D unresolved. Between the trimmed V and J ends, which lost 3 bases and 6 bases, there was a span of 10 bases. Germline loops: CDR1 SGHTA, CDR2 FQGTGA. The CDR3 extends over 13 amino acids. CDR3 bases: TGTGCCAGCAGCTTGTATCGTTTGGATACGCAGTATTTT. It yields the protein CASSLYRLDTQYF.

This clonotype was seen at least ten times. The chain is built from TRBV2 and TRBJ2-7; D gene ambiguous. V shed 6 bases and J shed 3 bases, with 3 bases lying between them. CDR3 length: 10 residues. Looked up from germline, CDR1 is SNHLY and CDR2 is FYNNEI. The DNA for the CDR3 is TGTGCCAGCAGAGACTACGAGCAGTACTTC. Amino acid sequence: CASRDYEQYF.

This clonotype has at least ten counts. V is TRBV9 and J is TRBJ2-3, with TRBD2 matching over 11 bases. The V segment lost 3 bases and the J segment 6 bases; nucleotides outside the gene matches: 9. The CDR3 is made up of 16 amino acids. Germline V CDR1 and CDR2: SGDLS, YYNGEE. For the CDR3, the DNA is TGTGCCAGCAGCGAGGGACTAGCGGAGTCATTTGATACGCAGTATTTT. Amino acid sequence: CASSEGLAESFDTQYF.

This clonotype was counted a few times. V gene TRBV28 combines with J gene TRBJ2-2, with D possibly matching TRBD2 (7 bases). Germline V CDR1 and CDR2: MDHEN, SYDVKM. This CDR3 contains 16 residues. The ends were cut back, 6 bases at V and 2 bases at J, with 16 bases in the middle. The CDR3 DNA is TGTGCCAGCAGCCCCGGGGGGACATTCAACACCGGGGAGCTGTTTTTT. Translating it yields CASSPGGTFNTGELFF.

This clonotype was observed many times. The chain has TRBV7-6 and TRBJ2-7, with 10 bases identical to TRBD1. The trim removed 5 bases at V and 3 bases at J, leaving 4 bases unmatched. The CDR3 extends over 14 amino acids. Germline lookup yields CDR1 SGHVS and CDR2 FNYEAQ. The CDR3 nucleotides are TGTGCCAGCAGCCCGGGACAGGGGTACTACGAGCAGTACTTC. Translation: CASSPGQGYYEQYF.

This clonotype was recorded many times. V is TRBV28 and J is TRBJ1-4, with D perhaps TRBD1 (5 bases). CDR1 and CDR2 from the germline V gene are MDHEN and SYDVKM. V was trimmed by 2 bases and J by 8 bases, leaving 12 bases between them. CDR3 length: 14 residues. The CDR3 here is CASSLRQGEEKLFF. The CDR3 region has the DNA TGTGCCAGCAGTTTACGCCAGGGTGAGGAAAAACTGTTTTTT.

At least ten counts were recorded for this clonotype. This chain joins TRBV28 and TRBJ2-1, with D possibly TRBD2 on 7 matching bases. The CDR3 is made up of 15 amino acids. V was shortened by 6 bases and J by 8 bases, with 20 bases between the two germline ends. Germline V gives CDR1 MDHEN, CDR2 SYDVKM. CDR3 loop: CASSGSGGAIHEQFF. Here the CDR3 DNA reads TGTGCCAGCAGCGGAAGTGGGGGGGCTATCCATGAGCAGTTCTTC. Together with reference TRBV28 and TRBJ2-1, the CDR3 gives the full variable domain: DVKVTQSSRYLVKRTGEKVFLECVQDMDHENMFWYRQDPGLGLRLIYFSYDVKMKEKGDIPEGYSVSREKKERFSLILESASTNQTSMYLCASSGSGGAIHEQFFGPGTRLTVL.

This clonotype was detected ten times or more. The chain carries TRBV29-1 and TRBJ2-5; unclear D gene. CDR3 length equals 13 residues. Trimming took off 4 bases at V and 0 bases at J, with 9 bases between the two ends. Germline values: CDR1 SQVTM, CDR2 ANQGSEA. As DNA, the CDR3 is TGCAGCGTTGGCCGCCAGAACCAAGAGACCCAGTACTTC. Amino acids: CSVGRQNQETQYF.

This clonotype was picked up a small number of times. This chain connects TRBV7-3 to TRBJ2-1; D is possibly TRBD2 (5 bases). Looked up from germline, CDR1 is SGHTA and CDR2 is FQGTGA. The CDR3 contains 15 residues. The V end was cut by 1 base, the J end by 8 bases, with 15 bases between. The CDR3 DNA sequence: TGTGCCAGCAGCTTAAACCCTGGACTCCTCGATGAGCAGTTCTTC. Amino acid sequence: CASSLNPGLLDEQFF.

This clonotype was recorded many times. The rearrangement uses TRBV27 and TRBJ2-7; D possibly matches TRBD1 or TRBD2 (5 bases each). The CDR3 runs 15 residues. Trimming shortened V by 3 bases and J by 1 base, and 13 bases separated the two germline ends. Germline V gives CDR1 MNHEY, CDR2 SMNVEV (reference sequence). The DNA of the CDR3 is TGTGCCAGCAGTTTGGGGGTGATGGGGTCCTACGAGCAGTACTTC. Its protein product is CASSLGVMGSYEQYF.

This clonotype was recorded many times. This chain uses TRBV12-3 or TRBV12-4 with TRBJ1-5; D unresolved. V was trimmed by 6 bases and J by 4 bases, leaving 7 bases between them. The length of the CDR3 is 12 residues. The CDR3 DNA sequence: TGTGCCAGCAGGGATGGAAATCAGCCCCAGCATTTT. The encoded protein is CASRDGNQPQHF.

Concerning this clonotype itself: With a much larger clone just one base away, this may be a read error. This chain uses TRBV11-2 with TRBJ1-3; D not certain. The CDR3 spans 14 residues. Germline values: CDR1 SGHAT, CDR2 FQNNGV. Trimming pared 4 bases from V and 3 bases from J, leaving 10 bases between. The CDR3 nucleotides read TGTGCCAGCAGCTACGACTCGGGTGGAAACACCATATATTTT. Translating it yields CASSYDSGGNTIYF.

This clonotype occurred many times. Here the CDR3 reads CASSPRTGVNYGYTF. Here the CDR3 DNA reads TGTGCCAGCAGCCCCCGGACAGGGGTTAACTATGGCTACACCTTC. The chain couples TRBV7-2 to TRBJ1-2, with 9 bases matching TRBD1. Germline CDR1 SGHTA, CDR2 FQGNSA. V lost 5 bases and J lost 1; bases outside the gene matches: 5. This CDR3 has 15 amino acids.